This T cell receptor (beta chain) was identified in a study of chemoradiotherapy in HPV16-positive cancers. Study-wide findings and caveats: Candidate HPV-specific clones and E7-related TCR motifs grew in tumor during treatment.

Losses at the gene ends were 2 bases for V and 5 bases for J; bases not matched to a gene: 4. Germline V gives CDR1 KGHSH, CDR2 LQKENI. CDR3 length: 15 residues. Samples were taken several times over chemoradiotherapy. For this clone: Antigen: not known.

Sequencing was performed with immunoSEQ multiplex PCR; in TCRdb, only in-frame clones are kept and a portion is missing. The table shows thousands of clones, with 70% to 90% occurring only once. Material: blood, obtained from a patient who underwent chemoradiotherapy. V and J are TRBV18 and TRBJ1-5, with 9 bases lining up with TRBD1. This clonotype was obtained from a human donor with HPV-associated anogenital cancer. CDR3 residues: CASSPDRGAHQPQHF. CDR3 in DNA: TGTGCCAGCTCACCAGACAGGGGGGCACATCAGCCCCAGCATTTT.